The clone carrying this TCR beta chain was seen a few times. No antigen is known for it. This could be a read error, since a much larger clone is one nucleotide away. Cells are PBMCs isolated from about 10 ml of fresh blood. This sample was taken from a study of T cells in Graves' hyperthyroidism and ophthalmopathy. Study-wide background: Before treatment of any kind, peripheral blood was taken at initial diagnosis. Study conclusions and caveats: Most thyroid clonotypes expanded above 0.001 appeared in blood too.

TCR beta CDR3 sequences were amplified from RNA transcripts. The HTBI primer set was used in a first-round RT-PCR of the TCR CDR3. One entry per CDR3 protein results from TCRdb running MiXCR on the multiplex PCR reads. Of a few hundred thousand distinct CDR3 sequences listed, roughly 18% were seen once; the top ten hold over 35%. Looked up from germline, CDR1 is KGHSH and CDR2 is LQKENI. This CDR3 contains 12 residues. The sample was blood. The sequence was collected from a man between 18 and 35 years old with Graves' ophthalmopathy. The V gene is TRBV18, the J gene TRBJ2-1, with D perhaps given as TRBD1 or TRBD2 (5 bases each). The CDR3 sequence: CAGSSEGNEQFF. In DNA form, the CDR3 reads TGTGCCGGCTCCTCAGAGGGGAATGAGCAGTTCTTC. The full variable domain, its missing parts supplied by reference TRBV18 and TRBJ2-1, is NAGVMQNPRHLVRRRGQEARLRCSPMKGHSHVYWYRQLPEEGLKFMVYLQKENIIDESGMPKERFSAEFPKEGPSILRIQQVVRGDSAAYFCAGSSEGNEQFFGPGTRLTVL.